One sample yielded the 20 T cell receptor beta chains listed below, sequenced in a study of blood T cell repertoires in COVID-19. Profiling relied on immunoSEQ multiplex PCR, and the TCRdb table lists in-frame clones only, not all of them. The sample holds around 94,000 clones, roughly 87% seen once. The specimen was peripheral blood. The receptors derive from a woman aged 45-59 years with COVID-19, enrolled during active disease.

The genes are TRBV30 and TRBJ1-1; D is possibly TRBD1 (5 bases). The CDR3 has 16 amino acids. CDR1 is GTSNPN and CDR2 is SVGIG in the germline V gene (reference sequence). Trimming took 0 bases from V and 4 from J, leaving 18 bases between them. This chain's CDR3 is CAWSVSRVRPTTEAFF. CDR3 nucleotide sequence: TGTGCCTGGAGTGTGTCCAGGGTGAGACCAACCACTGAAGCTTTCTTT.

The chain is built from TRBV19 and TRBJ1-5; no clear D gene. The CDR3 has 18 amino acids. Germline lookup yields CDR1 LNHDA and CDR2 SQIVND (reference sequence). V was pared by 5 bases and J by 0 bases, with 20 bases between. CDR3 bases: TGTGCCAGTAGTGACCCACTCGGACGGGAATATAGCAATCAGCCCCAGCATTTT. It is translated as CASSDPLGREYSNQPQHF.

This chain connects TRBV2 to TRBJ2-3; TRBD2 matches at 8 bases. Germline V gene sequence: CDR1 SNHLY, CDR2 FYNNEI. Trimming took 1 base from V and 2 from J; bases not matched to a gene: 11. The length of the CDR3 is 18 residues. CDR3 DNA sequence: TGTGCCAGCAGTGAAGGACAAACGGCGGGGGGTTACACAGATACGCAGTATTTT. It specifies CASSEGQTAGGYTDTQYF.

J is TRBJ2-7 and V is TRBV19; D perhaps matches TRBD2 (8 bases). Germline assignment: CDR1 LNHDA and CDR2 SQIVND (reference sequence). V was cut by 3 bases and J by 0 bases, with 21 bases left in between. The CDR3 runs to 18 residues. CDR3 protein: CASSIRGGSRGSSYEQYF. The DNA of the CDR3 is TGTGCCAGTAGTATCCGGGGGGGCTCCAGGGGGAGCTCCTACGAGCAGTACTTC. Full variable domain (remainder filled in from reference TRBV19 and TRBJ2-7): DGGITQSPKYLFRKEGQNVTLSCEQNLNHDAMYWYRQDPGQGLRLIYYSQIVNDFQKGDIAEGYSVSREKKESFPLTVTSAQKNPTAFYLCASSIRGGSRGSSYEQYFGPGTRLTVT.

The rearrangement links TRBV25-1 to TRBJ2-5; 8 positions match TRBD1. CDR1 and CDR2 from the germline V gene are MGHDK and SYGVNS. J lost 6 bases, V lost 4 bases, and 16 bases had no gene match. The CDR3 contains 17 residues. CDR3 sequence (DNA): TGTGCCAGCAGTGGACCCTTCGACAGGGGAGGTTGGAAGACCCAGTACTTC. It encodes CASSGPFDRGGWKTQYF.

This clone has more than one count but fewer than ten. This chain uses TRBV10-3 with TRBJ1-2; unclear D gene. V was pared by 0 bases and J by 8 bases, with 10 bases between. CDR3 length: 13 amino acids. The germline V gene has CDR1 ENHRY and CDR2 SYGVKD. The chain's CDR3 is CAISESGLWGYTF. CDR3 nucleotide sequence: TGTGCCATCAGTGAGTCTGGACTTTGGGGCTACACCTTC.

This clone has a single count. The chain joins TRBV7-8 to TRBJ1-3; 8 nucleotides align to TRBD1. Germline assignment: CDR1 SGHVS and CDR2 FQNEAQ. V dropped 3 bases and J dropped 3; count of bases not matched to a gene: 4. The CDR3 length is 15 residues. This chain's CDR3 is CASSLDRVGGNTIYF. The CDR3, as DNA: TGTGCCAGCAGCTTGGACAGGGTTGGTGGAAACACCATATATTTT.

The rearrangement joins TRBV29-1 to TRBJ1-2; no reliable D call. The CDR3 length is 11 residues. Germline CDR1 reads SQVTM; CDR2 reads ANQGSEA. The V end lost 4 bases, the J end lost 8 bases, and 11 bases lay between the germline ends. The CDR3 spells CSVVPSRGYTF. Written as DNA, the CDR3 is TGCAGCGTTGTGCCGTCGAGGGGCTACACCTTC.

This chain connects TRBV7-2 to TRBJ1-5; 9 positions match TRBD1. The CDR3 length is 15 residues. In germline, CDR1 is SGHTA, CDR2 FQGNSA. Trimming removed 5 bases from V and 4 bases from J; junction bases left unmatched: 6. In DNA form, the CDR3 reads TGTGCCAGCAGCGGAGGGACAGGGCTAAATCAGCCCCAGCATTTT. This sequence encodes CASSGGTGLNQPQHF.

This clone is a singleton in its sample. The rearrangement uses TRBV7-9 and TRBJ1-2, with D perhaps matching TRBD1 (6 bases). The CDR3 totals 15 residues. The germline V and J ends were trimmed by 0 bases and 4 bases, with 12 bases remaining between them. CDR1 is SEHNR and CDR2 is FQNEAQ in the germline V gene (reference sequence). DNA for the CDR3: TGTGCCAGCAGCTTAGCCCCAGGGGTTTCCTATGGCTACACCTTC. Residues: CASSLAPGVSYGYTF.

The chain recombines TRBV12-5 with TRBJ2-2; 7 bases map to TRBD1. The CDR3 totals 16 residues. Germline CDR1 reads LGHNT; CDR2 reads FRNRAP. V trimming: 6 bases; J trimming: 0 bases; junction bases outside the gene matches: 7. CDR3 loop: CASGSTGQANTGELFF. The DNA of the CDR3 is TGTGCTAGTGGATCGACCGGACAGGCGAACACCGGGGAGCTGTTTTTT.

The rearrangement uses TRBV7-3 and TRBJ2-5; D may be TRBD2 (5 bases). Germline CDR1 is SGHTA and CDR2 is FQGTGA. The CDR3 sequence is 15 residues long. The V and J ends lost 3 bases and 2 bases respectively, with 13 bases between them. CDR3 sequence reads: CASSFGPSPQETQYF. For the CDR3, the DNA is TGTGCCAGCAGCTTTGGGCCTAGCCCTCAAGAGACCCAGTACTTC.

This clone appeared a single time. The chain joins TRBV7-9 to TRBJ1-2; D is uncertain. The CDR3 loop spans 11 amino acids. Germline loops: CDR1 SEHNR, CDR2 FQNEAQ (reference sequence). The CDR3 sequence is CALRLYYGYTF. DNA for the CDR3: TGTGCTTTGAGGCTGTACTATGGCTACACCTTC.

The genes are TRBV29-1 and TRBJ1-1; D is perhaps TRBD1 (5 bases). This CDR3 spans 13 amino acids. The germline CDR1 and CDR2 sequences are SQVTM and ANQGSEA. Deletions cut 7 bases from V and 4 bases from J, with 16 bases between. CDR3 DNA sequence: TGCAGCGCTCAACGTTGGGGGGGCACTGAAGCTTTCTTT. Amino acids: CSAQRWGGTEAFF.

The chain links TRBV6-1 to TRBJ1-4; D might be TRBD1 (5 bases). The CDR3 covers 18 residues. Germline V lookup: CDR1 MNHNS, CDR2 SASEGT. Between the trimmed V and J ends, which lost 1 base and 0 bases, there was a span of 15 bases. CDR3 coding DNA: TGTGCCAGCAGTGAAGAATATACTGTACAGGCAACTAATGAAAAACTGTTTTTT. It is translated as CASSEEYTVQATNEKLFF.

The chain recombines TRBV4-1 with TRBJ2-1; a weak D match, TRBD2 (7 bases). V shed 8 bases and J shed 7 bases, with 21 bases lying between them. The CDR3 covers 15 residues. Germline V gene lookup returns CDR1 MGHRA and CDR2 YSYEKL. The DNA for the CDR3 is TGCGCCAGCCATACCCCGGGGGGCCCTAGGAATGAGCAGTTCTTC. This translates into CASHTPGGPRNEQFF.

The chain has TRBV2 and TRBJ2-3, with 8 bases aligning to TRBD1. This CDR3 has 12 amino acids. Germline loops: CDR1 SNHLY, CDR2 FYNNEI. J lost 6 bases, V lost 7 bases, and 3 bases had no gene match. The CDR3 here is CASTTGADTQYF. The CDR3 DNA is TGTGCCAGCACGACAGGGGCGGATACGCAGTATTTT.

The rearrangement uses TRBV3-1 (or the pseudogene TRBV3-2) and TRBJ2-1, with 9 bases aligning to TRBD1. The V gene's germline CDR1 is LGHDT and CDR2 YNNKEL (reference sequence). This CDR3 is 15 amino acids long. V lost 1 base to trimming and J lost 3 bases; unmatched junction nucleotides: 1. The CDR3 spells CASSQGQGGYNEQFF. As DNA, the CDR3 is TGTGCCAGCAGCCAAGGACAGGGGGGCTACAATGAGCAGTTCTTC.

In this sample, this clone turned up a few times. The chain uses TRBV4-3 and TRBJ2-1; 8 bases are shared with TRBD2. V gave up 3 bases and J gave up 7 bases; unmatched junction bases: 11. Germline CDR1 reads LGHNA; CDR2 reads YSLEER. The CDR3 spans 16 residues. CDR3 in DNA: TGCGCCAGCAGCCATCCTGGGCGCGGGGGGCGAAATGAGCAGTTCTTC. It codes for CASSHPGRGGRNEQFF.

V and J are TRBV27 and TRBJ2-7; 10 bases are a match to TRBD2. The junction had 10 bases not matched to a gene; V was cut back by 5 bases and J by 0 bases. The CDR3 has 17 amino acids. The germline V gene has CDR1 MNHEY and CDR2 SMNVEV (reference sequence). CDR3 in amino acids: CASSPPHSGGTSYEQYF. CDR3 sequence (DNA): TGTGCCAGCAGTCCACCCCATAGCGGGGGGACCTCCTACGAGCAGTACTTC.